This T cell receptor (beta chain) came from a study of blood T cell repertoires in COVID-19. Using immunoSEQ multiplex PCR, the repertoire was profiled, and TCRdb retains in-frame clones only, with some absent. Among roughly 150,000 clones listed, 87% were seen once. This clone has a single count. V trimming: 5 bases; J trimming: 0 bases; junction bases outside the gene matches: 2. There are 14 residues in the CDR3. Germline V gene data show CDR1 as MNHEY and CDR2 as SMNVEV (reference sequence). The chain recombines TRBV27 with TRBJ2-7; 9 nucleotides match TRBD1. Sequencing was performed on peripheral blood. The receptor's source is a human donor in a cohort sampled during active COVID-19. The CDR3 protein is CASSKGQGSYEQYF. CDR3 coding DNA: TGTGCCAGCAGTAAGGGACAGGGCTCCTACGAGCAGTACTTC.